Below are 31 T cell receptor beta chains sequenced from a single sample in a study of CD8 T cells in ankylosing spondylitis. Study-level results: Apparently characteristic of ankylosing spondylitis blood was a TCR beta motif (about 8 highly homologous variants).

No antigen is known for these receptors. MiXCR was run by TCRdb on the 5' RACE reads, yielding one entry per CDR3 protein. This sample carries about 90,000 distinct CDR3 sequences, 9% of them seen once, and the ten largest clones take approximately 29%. The sample taken for sequencing was blood, either unsorted or a sorted T cell fraction (not recorded which). All receptors derive from a male donor with ankylosing spondylitis.

The CDR3 DNA is TGCAGCGTCGGCCCGAGTGGGTACAGGGGCGCAGGCTATGGCTACACCTTC. It is translated as CSVGPSGYRGAGYGYTF. This rearrangement joins TRBV29-1 to TRBJ1-2; 7 positions match TRBD1. Unmatched junction bases numbered 20, after V lost 6 bases and J lost 4 bases. Per the germline V gene, CDR1 is SQVTM and CDR2 is ANQGSEA. This CDR3 is 17 amino acids long.

This clonotype was detected many times. The chain recombines TRBV7-2 with TRBJ2-7; D gene unclear. The length of the CDR3 is 14 residues. Germline CDR1 reads SGHTA; CDR2 reads FQGNSA. With 2 bases removed from V and 4 bases from J, the gap between germline ends came to 12 bases. CDR3 region: CASSLYPLPYEQYF. The CDR3 nucleotides read TGTGCCAGCAGCTTATACCCCCTACCGTACGAGCAGTACTTC. Full variable domain (outside the CDR3, taken from reference TRBV7-2 and TRBJ2-7): GAGVSQSPSNKVTEKGKDVELRCDPISGHTALYWYRQSLGQGLEFLIYFQGNSAPDKSGLPSDRFSAERTGGSVSTLTIQRTQQEDSAVYLCASSLYPLPYEQYFGPGTRLTVT.

This clonotype was seen more than once but under ten times. The chain is built from TRBV7-9 and TRBJ2-6; D may be TRBD2 (5 bases). The germline V gene has CDR1 SEHNR and CDR2 FQNEAQ (reference sequence). V was shortened by 4 bases and J by 2 bases, with 12 bases between the two germline ends. The CDR3 covers 16 residues. CDR3 sequence: CASSSDWGAGANVLTF. As DNA, the CDR3 is TGTGCCAGCAGCTCCGACTGGGGAGCTGGGGCCAACGTCCTGACTTTC.

The gene calls are TRBV5-1 and TRBJ2-5, with TRBD2 as a possible D gene (5 bases). V was clipped by 0 bases and J by 5 bases, with 8 bases between them. CDR3 length: 13 amino acids. The germline CDR1 and CDR2 sequences are SGHRS and YFSETQ. The CDR3 loop is CASSLVDSETQYF. The CDR3 DNA is TGCGCCAGCAGCTTGGTGGACTCCGAGACCCAGTACTTC.

This clonotype was picked up many times. The chain employs TRBV20-1 and TRBJ1-5; the match to TRBD1 covers 7 bases. In germline, CDR1 is DFQATT, CDR2 SNEGSKA (reference sequence). This CDR3 has 15 residues. The ends lost 3 bases at V and 6 bases at J; junction bases unmatched: 11. For the CDR3, the DNA is TGCAGTGCTAGCCCCCTCACAGGGGAGGGTCAGCCCCAGCATTTT. Translated: CSASPLTGEGQPQHF.

This clonotype was seen repeatedly, ten times or more. This sequence joins TRBV7-8 and TRBJ2-1, with TRBD2 matching over 9 bases. The V and J ends lost 5 bases and 4 bases, in that order; junction bases with no gene match: 15. This CDR3 region has 18 residues. Germline CDR1 is SGHVS and CDR2 is FQNEAQ. The CDR3 region has the DNA TGTGCCAGCAGCCGTTGGGTCGAAGATAGCGGGAGTTACAATGAGCAGTTCTTC. Translated, it gives CASSRWVEDSGSYNEQFF.

This clonotype was counted many times. The chain has TRBV29-1 and TRBJ1-2; D gene ambiguous. Trimming left V 6 bases short and J 5 bases short, with 10 bases between. Per germline, CDR1 SQVTM and CDR2 ANQGSEA. This CDR3 region has 11 residues. This CDR3 is CSVRAVYGYTF. In DNA, the CDR3 is TGCAGCGTAAGGGCAGTTTATGGCTACACCTTC.

This clonotype was counted a few times. The chain employs TRBV12-3 or TRBV12-4 and TRBJ2-3, with TRBD1 matching over 9 bases. Trimming removed 5 bases from V and 3 bases from J; junction bases left unmatched: 6. The CDR3 is made up of 15 amino acids. The CDR3 region has the DNA TGTGCCAGCAGTCCGGGACAGGGAGGGACAGATACGCAGTATTTT. Its translation is CASSPGQGGTDTQYF.

This clonotype was detected many times. This chain connects TRBV25-1 to TRBJ2-1; D gene unclear. The CDR3 runs to 11 residues. V lost 9 bases and J lost 4, with 7 bases in between. Per the germline V gene, CDR1 is MGHDK and CDR2 is SYGVNS. The CDR3 DNA is TGTGCCAGTGGGAATTACAATGAGCAGTTCTTC. Encoded protein: CASGNYNEQFF.

As regards this clonotype: The germline gene is not matched at one end of the junction; a read error may be the cause. The rearrangement uses TRBV24-1 and TRBJ2-3; 11 positions match TRBD2. The CDR3 consists of 23 residues. Germline lookup yields CDR1 KGHDR and CDR2 SFDVKD. The DNA for the CDR3 is TGTGCCACCAGTGATTCCGAGGCCGAGGGAACTAGCGGGAGCAGTTGGGTCACAGATACGCGGTATTTT. Translating gives CATSDSEAEGTSGSSWVTDTRYF.

By frequency in the sample, this clonotype is medium-sized. This CDR3 is CSAWDGLTDTQYF. The CDR3 region has the DNA TGCAGCGCCTGGGACGGACTCACAGATACGCAGTATTTT. V and J are TRBV29-1 and TRBJ2-3; D is tentatively TRBD1 or TRBD2 (5 bases each). V lost 7 bases, J lost 2 bases, and 13 bases lay in between. This CDR3 is built from 13 residues. Looked up from germline, CDR1 is SQVTM and CDR2 is ANQGSEA.

In this sample, this clonotype turned up a few times. The chain uses TRBV7-9 and TRBJ2-2, with 12 nucleotides matching TRBD1. The germline gives CDR1 SEHNR, CDR2 FQNEAQ (reference sequence). The CDR3 has 16 residues. The V gene end was trimmed by 5 bases and the J gene end by 6 bases; junction bases not matched to a gene: 7. The CDR3, as DNA: TGTGCCAGCAGCGCCCCGGGACAGGGGGCCCCCGGGGAGCTGTTTTTT. Translating gives CASSAPGQGAPGELFF.

This rearrangement joins TRBV29-1 to TRBJ2-2; D possibly matches TRBD1 or TRBD2 (6 bases each). The CDR3 is made up of 12 amino acids. Germline V gene data show CDR1 as SQVTM and CDR2 as ANQGSEA. The V gene lost 2 bases and the J gene lost 9 bases, with 10 bases spanning the gap. For the CDR3, the DNA is TGCAGCGTTGAATCGGGGGCCCGGGAGCTGTTTTTT. Amino acids: CSVESGARELFF.

This clonotype was picked up a small number of times. J is TRBJ1-2 and V is TRBV4-2; 7 positions agree with TRBD1. Germline CDR1 is LGHNA and CDR2 is YNFKEQ. After removal of 1 base from V and 2 bases from J, the junction contained 7 bases not matched to a gene. This CDR3 contains 16 residues. CDR3 in DNA: TGTGCCAGCAGCCAAGTAGTGGGACAGACGAACTATGGCTACACCTTC. Encoded protein: CASSQVVGQTNYGYTF.

The gene calls are TRBV6-5 and TRBJ2-7; D is uncertain. V shed 2 bases and J shed 0 bases, with 8 bases lying between them. This CDR3 comprises 14 residues. The V gene's germline CDR1 is MNHEY and CDR2 SVGAGI. CDR3 nucleotides: TGTGCCAGCAGTTACGGACCGCCCTCCTACGAGCAGTACTTC. Its translation is CASSYGPPSYEQYF.

This clonotype appeared a few times. The V gene is TRBV18, the J gene TRBJ2-4; D may be TRBD1 (6 bases). Trimming pared 3 bases from V and 5 bases from J, leaving 11 bases between. The CDR3 has 14 residues. Germline V gene data show CDR1 as KGHSH and CDR2 as LQKENI. The CDR3 coding sequence is TGTGCCAGCTCACCCGACAGGAACGAAAACATTCAGTACTTC. This sequence encodes CASSPDRNENIQYF.

This clonotype showed up just a few times. The CDR3 nucleotides read TGTGCCAGCAGCCCGGAGCCCTCTGGTCTCTATGGCTACACCTTC. Translated: CASSPEPSGLYGYTF. The rearrangement joins TRBV11-2 to TRBJ1-2; no definite D call. The CDR3 is 15 amino acids. The germline V gene encodes CDR1 SGHAT and CDR2 FQNNGV. Trimming left V 5 bases short and J 4 bases short, with 17 bases between.

This clonotype came up many times. This chain uses TRBV7-9 with TRBJ2-1; no clear D gene. In germline, CDR1 is SEHNR, CDR2 FQNEAQ (reference sequence). V was trimmed by 1 base and J by 10 bases, leaving 5 bases between them. The CDR3 extends over 11 amino acids. CDR3 in DNA: TGTGCCAGCAGCTTAGAGGCCGAGCAGTTCTTC. This codes for CASSLEAEQFF. Full variable domain (rest looked up from reference TRBV7-9 and TRBJ2-1): DTGVSQNPRHKITKRGQNVTFRCDPISEHNRLYWYRQTLGQGPEFLTYFQNEAQLEKSRLLSDRFSAERPKGSFSTLEIQRTEQGDSAMYLCASSLEAEQFFGPGTRLTVL.

This clonotype came up many times. The rearrangement joins TRBV6-4 to TRBJ2-2; D possibly corresponds to TRBD2 (5 bases). V lost 3 bases, J lost 4 bases, and 9 bases lay in between. The CDR3 is made up of 14 amino acids. In germline, CDR1 is MRHNA, CDR2 SNTAGT. The CDR3, as DNA: TGTGCCAGCAGTGAACTAGGCGGCACCGGGGAGCTGTTTTTT. Protein: CASSELGGTGELFF.

Concerning this clonotype: This may come from a read error, since a much larger clone is one base off. Given the absence of the conserved phenylalanine or tryptophan at the CDR3 end, a read error is likely. The chain couples TRBV20-1 to TRBJ2-1; 9 bases align to TRBD1. CDR3 length equals 16 residues. V shed 0 bases and J 3 bases; nucleotides not matched to a gene: 6. Germline lookup yields CDR1 DFQATT and CDR2 SNEGSKA (reference sequence). The CDR3 sequence: CSARDQRTGDYNEQFL. The CDR3 DNA follows: TGCAGTGCTAGAGATCAAAGGACAGGGGACTACAATGAGCAGTTCCTC.

This chain's CDR3 is CASSLSREAFF. The CDR3, as DNA: TGTGCCAGCAGCTTAAGCAGGGAAGCTTTCTTT. The rearrangement joins TRBV7-9 to TRBJ1-1; D gene unclear. Trimming took off 2 bases at V and 8 bases at J, with 6 bases between the two ends. The CDR3 extends over 11 amino acids. The germline gives CDR1 SEHNR, CDR2 FQNEAQ (reference sequence).

This clonotype was observed at least ten times. This chain links TRBV20-1 with TRBJ2-2, with TRBD2 matching over 7 bases. The trim removed 5 bases at V and 1 base at J, leaving 10 bases unmatched. The V gene's germline CDR1 is DFQATT and CDR2 SNEGSKA (reference sequence). CDR3 length: 16 amino acids. The DNA for the CDR3 is TGCAGTGCTGCCCAAGGGGCTAGCGGGAACACCGGGGAGCTGTTTTTT. This sequence encodes CSAAQGASGNTGELFF.

The chain links TRBV10-3 to TRBJ2-7, with D uncertain. The CDR3 extends over 14 amino acids. Per germline, CDR1 ENHRY and CDR2 SYGVKD. V shed 2 bases and J shed 6 bases, with 14 bases lying between them. CDR3 in amino acids: CAISEGVSSGEQYV. CDR3 nucleotides: TGTGCCATCAGTGAGGGGGTTAGCTCCGGCGAGCAGTACGTC.

The chain uses TRBV7-8 and TRBJ2-3; TRBD2 matches 7 bases. Germline-derived CDR1 and CDR2 are SGHVS and FQNEAQ. The length of the CDR3 is 15 residues. The V gene end was trimmed by 1 base and the J gene end by 4 bases; junction bases not matched to a gene: 5. The CDR3 here is CASSLGLAVPDTQYF. As DNA, the CDR3 is TGTGCCAGCAGCTTAGGGCTAGCGGTCCCAGATACGCAGTATTTT.

This chain connects TRBV14 to TRBJ1-3, with D hard to call. CDR1 is SGHDN and CDR2 is FVKESK in the germline V gene. The V gene lost 1 base and the J gene lost 4 bases, with 8 bases spanning the gap. The CDR3 contains 14 residues. This chain's CDR3 is CASSQGAPGNTIYF. In DNA form, the CDR3 reads TGTGCCAGCAGCCAAGGGGCACCCGGAAACACCATATATTTT. Filled out from reference TRBV14 and TRBJ1-3, the complete variable domain reads EAGVTQFPSHSVIEKGQTVTLRCDPISGHDNLYWYRRVMGKEIKFLLHFVKESKQDESGMPNNRFLAERTGGTYSTLKVQPAELEDSGVYFCASSQGAPGNTIYFGEGSWLTVV.

V and J are TRBV6-1 and TRBJ1-4; D might be TRBD1 (6 bases). CDR1 MNHNS and CDR2 SASEGT come from the germline V gene. Trimming shortened V by 2 bases and J by 7 bases, and 14 bases separated the two germline ends. The CDR3 totals 15 residues. CDR3 bases: TGTGCCAGCAGTGAATCAGGGGCGCTTGGTGAAAAACTGTTTTTT. It encodes CASSESGALGEKLFF.

The chain links TRBV15 to TRBJ2-7; 8 nucleotides line up with TRBD2. The germline V gene encodes CDR1 LNHNV and CDR2 YYDKDF (reference sequence). The CDR3 is 15 amino acids. J was trimmed by 2 bases and V by 3 bases; bases with no gene match: 6. This CDR3 is CATSSSGNIAYEQYF. In DNA form, the CDR3 reads TGTGCCACCAGCAGTAGCGGGAACATTGCCTACGAGCAGTACTTC. The variable domain in full, completed from reference TRBV15 and TRBJ2-7, reads DAMVIQNPRYQVTQFGKPVTLSCSQTLNHNVMYWYQQKSSQAPKLLFHYYDKDFNNEADTPDNFQSRRPNTSFCFLDIRSPGLGDTAMYLCATSSSGNIAYEQYFGPGTRLTVT.

This clonotype has just a few counts. J is TRBJ1-4 and V is TRBV20-1; D is undetermined. CDR1 is DFQATT, CDR2 SNEGSKA, per germline (reference sequence). V shed 0 bases and J shed 0 bases, with 11 bases lying between them. The CDR3 is made up of 16 amino acids. CDR3 sequence: CSARDWQEATNEKLFF. Written as DNA, the CDR3 is TGCAGTGCTAGAGATTGGCAGGAGGCAACTAATGAAAAACTGTTTTTT.

V gene TRBV27 combines with J gene TRBJ1-1; 10 bases are shared with TRBD1. The V and J ends lost 0 bases and 11 bases, in that order; junction bases with no gene match: 9. Germline CDR1 and CDR2: MNHEY and SMNVEV (reference sequence). CDR3 length: 15 amino acids. In DNA, the CDR3 is TGTGCCAGCAGTTTATCAGGGACAGGGGCGAGTGGGGCTTTCTTT. Translated: CASSLSGTGASGAFF.

DNA for the CDR3: TGTGCCAGCAGCCACGGGACAGGGTTCACTGAAGCTTTCTTT. Its translation: CASSHGTGFTEAFF. The J gene is TRBJ1-1, the V gene TRBV7-2; 9 nucleotides line up with TRBD1. This CDR3 is 14 amino acids long. The V segment lost 5 bases and the J segment 4 bases; nucleotides outside the gene matches: 5. CDR1 is SGHTA, CDR2 FQGNSA, per germline.

This clonotype appeared a few times. The CDR3 reads CASTRGGSDTDTQYF. Written as DNA, the CDR3 is TGTGCCAGCACTCGAGGCGGCAGCGACACAGATACGCAGTATTTT. V usage is TRBV2 and J usage is TRBJ2-3; no firm D call. The V gene's germline CDR1 is SNHLY and CDR2 FYNNEI. This CDR3 spans 15 amino acids. V was pared by 7 bases and J by 2 bases, with 16 bases between.